This entry describes one T cell receptor (beta chain). The antigen remains unidentified. Per germline, CDR1 MGHDK and CDR2 SYGVNS. The trim removed 6 bases at V and 4 bases at J, leaving 5 bases unmatched. The CDR3 runs 13 residues. The sample comes from a study of T cell responses to AZD1222 COVID-19 vaccine. Clones were sequenced by immunoSEQ multiplex PCR, and TCRdb holds only the in-frame ones, with some missing. The table has about 150,000 clones, 89% seen once. Findings and limits, study-wide: Reportedly, nearly half of unique spike TCRs recognized epitopes outside B.1.351/B.1.1.7 mutations. Most donors were white British and more were female, and clonal diversity was possibly underestimated.

Sequenced here: peripheral blood, sampled on day 0 of AZD1222 vaccination. This rearrangement joins TRBV25-1 to TRBJ2-7, with TRBD1 identical over 8 bases. The receptor comes from an adult in good health. The CDR3 DNA reads as TGTGCCAGCAGGATACAGGGGGGTTACGAGCAGTACTTC. Translated, it gives CASRIQGGYEQYF.